This entry concerns a single T cell receptor (beta chain). Its antigen is currently unknown. The data derive from a study of shared clonotypes between healthy human individuals. Study conclusions and caveats: Several donors shared 4.5% to 6.5% of their naive CD4 clonotypes.

The CDR3 contains 15 residues. Germline-derived CDR1 and CDR2 are SGHTS and YDEGEE. V lost 4 bases and J 7 bases, leaving 18 bases between the germline ends. The study drew all its donors from Caucasian adults living in Nashville, Tennessee. Profiling relied on immunoSEQ multiplex PCR, and the TCRdb table lists in-frame clones only, not all of them. The top ten clones hold around 0.14% of a sample with 2.5 million or so clones, roughly 92% of them seen once. This clonotype originated in a young man in good health. The chain uses TRBV5-8 and TRBJ1-5, with D hard to call. Sequenced material: naive CD4+ T cells sorted from blood. Subset: CD45RA+ positively selected. CDR3 protein: CASSPRNSAGQPQHF. DNA for the CDR3: TGTGCCAGCAGCCCCCGGAACAGCGCAGGACAGCCCCAGCATTTT.